This T cell receptor (beta chain) was sequenced in a study of blood T cells in healthy people across ages. Healthy Caucasian individuals from Russia aged roughly 6 to 100 served as donors. Trimming removed 2 bases at V and 10 bases at J, with 20 bases between. Germline CDR1 MNHNY, CDR2 SVGAGI (reference sequence). The length of the CDR3 is 15 residues. Together with a sample-barcoded 5' primer, a J-beta primer mix was included in a second PCR lasting about 7 to 12 cycles. A single record per CDR3 protein comes from TCRdb applying MiXCR to the 5' RACE reads. This sample has around 1,500,000 distinct CDR3 sequences, with approximately 30% found just once.

The sequence was collected from a woman aged 25 to 39 in good health. This chain joins TRBV6-6 and TRBJ1-1, with D perhaps TRBD1 (5 bases). Sequencing was done on a sample of blood. DNA for the CDR3: TGTGCCAGCAGTTACGCTGCGGGGCGGCGGCAAGGAGCTTTCTTT. Translated, it gives CASSYAAGRRQGAFF.